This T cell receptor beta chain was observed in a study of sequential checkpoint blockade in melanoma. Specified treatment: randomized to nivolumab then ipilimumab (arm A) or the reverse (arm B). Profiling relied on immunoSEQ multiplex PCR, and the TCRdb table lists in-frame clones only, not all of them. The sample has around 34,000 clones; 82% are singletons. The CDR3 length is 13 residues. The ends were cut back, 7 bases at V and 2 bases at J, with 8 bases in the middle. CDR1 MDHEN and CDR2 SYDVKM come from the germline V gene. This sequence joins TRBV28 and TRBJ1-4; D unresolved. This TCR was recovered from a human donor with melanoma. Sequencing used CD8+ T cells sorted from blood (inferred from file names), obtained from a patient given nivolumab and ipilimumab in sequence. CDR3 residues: CASTVITNEKLFF. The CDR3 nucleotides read TGTGCCAGCACGGTCATTACTAATGAAAAACTGTTTTTT.